This T cell receptor beta chain was sequenced in a study of shared clonotypes between healthy human individuals. This clone was counted once. V was cut by 3 bases and J by 7 bases, with 16 bases left in between. CDR1 is SGHVS, CDR2 FNYEAQ, per germline. The CDR3 is 15 residues long. Both subsets, CD45RA+ naive and CD45RA-negative memory, were split from the CD4+ cells. Sequenced by immunoSEQ multiplex PCR; TCRdb stores in-frame clones only, minus some. The sample contains over a million clones, around 78% of which appear only once. The clonotype was recovered from a man aged 18-30 years in good health. Some clones in this sample may be carry-over from other donors' samples. The sequenced sample was memory CD4+ T cells from PBMCs. Subset described: CD45RA-negative fraction. The rearrangement links TRBV7-6 to TRBJ2-1, with TRBD2 as a possible D gene (6 bases). CDR3 sequence (DNA): TGTGCCAGCAGCTTGCCTGGGAGGCGCGGGAATGAGCAGTTCTTC. Translating gives CASSLPGRRGNEQFF.